This TCR beta chain was retrieved from a study of blood T cell repertoires in COVID-19. Across the whole study: Material from acute and convalescent COVID-19 was sourced from the United States, Italy and Spain. The analysed material was cDNA or gDNA that came from T cells, B-cell-depleted T cells, or PBMCs.

Sequenced by immunoSEQ multiplex PCR; TCRdb stores in-frame clones only, minus some. The table shows under 450,000 clones, with 83% occurring only once. This CDR3 has 14 amino acids. The V and J ends lost 3 bases and 7 bases respectively, with 12 bases between them. Germline V CDR1 and CDR2: MDHEN, SYDVKM. The chain uses TRBV28 and TRBJ1-4; D uncertain. The sample taken for sequencing was PBMCs or T cells enriched from blood (not recorded which). This TCR came from a woman in her forties or fifties who had recovered from COVID-19. CDR3 region: CASSFTGGREKLFF. The CDR3 region has the DNA TGTGCCAGCAGTTTTACGGGAGGTCGTGAAAAACTGTTTTTT.